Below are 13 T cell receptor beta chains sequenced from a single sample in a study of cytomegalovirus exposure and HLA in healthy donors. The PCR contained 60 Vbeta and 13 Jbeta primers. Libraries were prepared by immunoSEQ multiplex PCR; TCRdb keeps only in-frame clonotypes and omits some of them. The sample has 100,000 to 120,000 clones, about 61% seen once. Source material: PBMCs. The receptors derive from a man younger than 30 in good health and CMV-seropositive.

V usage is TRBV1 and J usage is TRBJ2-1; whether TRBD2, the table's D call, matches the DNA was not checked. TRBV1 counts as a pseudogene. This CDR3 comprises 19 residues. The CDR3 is CTSSQFLAGGGTYGNEQFF. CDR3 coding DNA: TGCACCAGCAGCCAGTTCCTAGCGGGGGGGGGCACCTACGGCAATGAGCAGTTCTTC.

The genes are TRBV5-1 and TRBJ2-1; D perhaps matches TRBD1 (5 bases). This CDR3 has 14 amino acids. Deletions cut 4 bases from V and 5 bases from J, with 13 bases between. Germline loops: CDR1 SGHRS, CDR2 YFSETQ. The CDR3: CASSGAGMNNEQFF. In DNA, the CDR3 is TGCGCCAGCAGCGGGGCCGGCATGAACAATGAGCAGTTCTTC. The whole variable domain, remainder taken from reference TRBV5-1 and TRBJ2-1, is KAGVTQTPRYLIKTRGQQVTLSCSPISGHRSVSWYQQTPGQGLQFLFEYFSETQRNKGNFPGRFSGRQFSNSRSEMNVSTLELGDSALYLCASSGAGMNNEQFFGPGTRLTVL.

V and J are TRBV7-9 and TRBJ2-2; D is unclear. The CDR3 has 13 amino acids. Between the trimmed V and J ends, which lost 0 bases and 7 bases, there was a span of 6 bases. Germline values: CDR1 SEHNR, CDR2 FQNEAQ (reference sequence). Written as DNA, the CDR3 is TGTGCCAGCAGCTTAGCGGCTGGCGGGGAGCTGTTTTTT. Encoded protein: CASSLAAGGELFF.

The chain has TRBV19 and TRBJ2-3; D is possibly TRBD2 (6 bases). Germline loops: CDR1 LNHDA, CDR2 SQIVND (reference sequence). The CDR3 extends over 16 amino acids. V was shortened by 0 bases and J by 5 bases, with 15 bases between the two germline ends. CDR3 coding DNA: TGTGCCAGTAGTATAGACCGGCTTGGGGGAGGAGATACGCAGTATTTT. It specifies CASSIDRLGGGDTQYF.

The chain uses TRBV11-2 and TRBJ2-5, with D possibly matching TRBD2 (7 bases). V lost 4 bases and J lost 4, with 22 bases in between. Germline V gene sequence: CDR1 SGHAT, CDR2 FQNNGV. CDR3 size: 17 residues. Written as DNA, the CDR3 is TGTGCCAGCAGCTCAAGAGGTGGGGGAGGGGGATTAGAGACCCAGTACTTC. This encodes CASSSRGGGGGLETQYF.

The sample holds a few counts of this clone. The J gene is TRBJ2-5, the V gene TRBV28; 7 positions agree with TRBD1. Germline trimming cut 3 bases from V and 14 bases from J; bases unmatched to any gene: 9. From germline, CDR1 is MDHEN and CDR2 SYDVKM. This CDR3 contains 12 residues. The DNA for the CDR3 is TGTGCCAGCAGTTTTTTCCGACAGGGTAGATACTTC. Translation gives CASSFFRQGRYF.

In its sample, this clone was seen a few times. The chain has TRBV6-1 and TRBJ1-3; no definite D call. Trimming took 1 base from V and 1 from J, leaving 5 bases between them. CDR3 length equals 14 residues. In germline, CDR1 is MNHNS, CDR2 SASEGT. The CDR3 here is CASSEGRSGNTIYF. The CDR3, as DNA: TGTGCCAGCAGTGAAGGGAGGTCTGGAAACACCATATATTTT.

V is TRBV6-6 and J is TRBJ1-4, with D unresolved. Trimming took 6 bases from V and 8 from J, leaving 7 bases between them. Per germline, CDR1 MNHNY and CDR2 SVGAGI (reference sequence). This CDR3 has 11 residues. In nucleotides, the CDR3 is TGTGCCAGCAGGGGCGGGGAAAAACTGTTTTTT. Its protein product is CASRGGEKLFF.

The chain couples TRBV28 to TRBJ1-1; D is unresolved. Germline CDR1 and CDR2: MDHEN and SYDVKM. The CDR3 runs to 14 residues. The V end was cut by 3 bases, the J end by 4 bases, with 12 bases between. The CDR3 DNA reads TGTGCCAGCAGTTTGTCGAGCTTGAGCACTGAAGCTTTCTTT. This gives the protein CASSLSSLSTEAFF.

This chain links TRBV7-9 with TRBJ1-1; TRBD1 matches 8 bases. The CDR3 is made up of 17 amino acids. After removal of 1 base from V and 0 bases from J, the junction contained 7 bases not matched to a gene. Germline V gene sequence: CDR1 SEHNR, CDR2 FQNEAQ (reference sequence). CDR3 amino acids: CASSLEGTGVMNTEAFF. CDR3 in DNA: TGTGCCAGCAGCTTAGAAGGGACAGGAGTCATGAACACTGAAGCTTTCTTT. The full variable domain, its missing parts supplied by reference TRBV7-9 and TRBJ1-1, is DTGVSQNPRHKITKRGQNVTFRCDPISEHNRLYWYRQTLGQGPEFLTYFQNEAQLEKSRLLSDRFSAERPKGSFSTLEIQRTEQGDSAMYLCASSLEGTGVMNTEAFFGQGTRLTVV.

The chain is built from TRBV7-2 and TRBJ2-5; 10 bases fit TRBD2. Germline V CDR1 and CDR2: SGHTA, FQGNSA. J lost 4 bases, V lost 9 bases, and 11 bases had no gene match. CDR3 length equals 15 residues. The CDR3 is CARDLGPSGGETQYF. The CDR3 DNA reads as TGTGCCAGAGACTTAGGGCCTAGCGGGGGAGAGACCCAGTACTTC.

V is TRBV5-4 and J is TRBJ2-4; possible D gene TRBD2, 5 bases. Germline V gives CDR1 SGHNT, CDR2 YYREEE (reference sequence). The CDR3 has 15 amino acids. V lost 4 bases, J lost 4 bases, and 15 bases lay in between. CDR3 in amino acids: CASSLGGSSKNIQYF. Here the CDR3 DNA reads TGTGCCAGCAGCCTAGGAGGCAGTTCTAAAAACATTCAGTACTTC.

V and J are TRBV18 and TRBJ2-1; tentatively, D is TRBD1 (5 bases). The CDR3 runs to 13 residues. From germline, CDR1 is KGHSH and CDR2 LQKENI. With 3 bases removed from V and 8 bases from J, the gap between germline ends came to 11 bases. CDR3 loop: CASSPQGPDEQFF. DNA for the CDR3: TGTGCCAGCTCACCGCAGGGTCCCGATGAGCAGTTCTTC. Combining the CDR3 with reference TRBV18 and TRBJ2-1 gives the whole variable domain NAGVMQNPRHLVRRRGQEARLRCSPMKGHSHVYWYRQLPEEGLKFMVYLQKENIIDESGMPKERFSAEFPKEGPSILRIQQVVRGDSAAYFCASSPQGPDEQFFGPGTRLTVL.